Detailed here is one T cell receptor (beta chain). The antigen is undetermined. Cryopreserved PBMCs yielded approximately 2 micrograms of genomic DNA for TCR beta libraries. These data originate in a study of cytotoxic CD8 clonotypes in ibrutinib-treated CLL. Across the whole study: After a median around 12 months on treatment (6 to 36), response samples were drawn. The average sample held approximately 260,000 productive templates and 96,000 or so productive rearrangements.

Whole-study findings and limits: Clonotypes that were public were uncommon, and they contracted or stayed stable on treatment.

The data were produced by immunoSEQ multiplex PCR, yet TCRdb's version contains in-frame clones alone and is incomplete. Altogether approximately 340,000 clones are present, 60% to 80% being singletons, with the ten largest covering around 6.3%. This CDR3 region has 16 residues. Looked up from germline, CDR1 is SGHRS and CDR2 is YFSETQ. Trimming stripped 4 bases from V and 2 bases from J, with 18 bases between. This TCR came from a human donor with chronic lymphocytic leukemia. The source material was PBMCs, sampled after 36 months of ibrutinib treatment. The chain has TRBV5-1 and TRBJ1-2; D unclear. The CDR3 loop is CASSPGLGTGNYGYTF. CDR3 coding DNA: TGCGCCAGCAGCCCCGGCCTTGGTACGGGCAACTATGGCTACACCTTC.